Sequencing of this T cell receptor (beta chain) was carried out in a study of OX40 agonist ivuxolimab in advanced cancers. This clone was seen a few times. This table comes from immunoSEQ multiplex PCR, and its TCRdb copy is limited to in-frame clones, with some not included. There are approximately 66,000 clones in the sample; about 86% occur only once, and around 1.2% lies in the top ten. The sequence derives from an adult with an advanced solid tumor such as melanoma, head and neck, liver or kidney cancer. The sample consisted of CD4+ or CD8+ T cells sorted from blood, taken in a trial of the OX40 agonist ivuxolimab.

The CDR3 DNA reads as TGTGCCAGCAGGAGCAGGGAAAGCTCACCCCTCCACTTT. This sequence encodes CASRSRESSPLHF. This chain uses TRBV28 with TRBJ1-6; weak D call: TRBD1 (5 bases). The CDR3 totals 13 residues. Germline assignment: CDR1 MDHEN and CDR2 SYDVKM. V was cut by 6 bases and J by 10 bases, with 13 bases left in between.